The clone carrying this T cell receptor beta chain was detected only once. The CDR3 totals 19 residues. Losses at the gene ends were 1 base for V and 0 bases for J; bases not matched to a gene: 12. Germline CDR1 reads ENHRY; CDR2 reads SYGVKD. This entry belongs to a study of blood T cell repertoires in COVID-19. The overall study: COVID-19 samples collected from the United States, Italy and Spain covered acute and convalescent phases. The cDNA or gDNA used as material had been derived from T cells, B-cell-depleted T cells, or PBMCs.

The data were produced by immunoSEQ multiplex PCR, yet TCRdb's version contains in-frame clones alone and is incomplete. The sample has about 200,000 clones, about 94% seen once; the top ten hold 0.7% to 0.85%. Sequencing used peripheral blood. The chain couples TRBV10-3 to TRBJ1-3; 7 bases match TRBD1. This clonotype was obtained from a man in his sixties with COVID-19, enrolled during active disease. This CDR3 is CAISEWLGRGMSSGNTIYF. Here the CDR3 DNA reads TGTGCCATCAGTGAGTGGTTGGGCAGGGGGATGAGCTCTGGAAACACCATATATTTT.